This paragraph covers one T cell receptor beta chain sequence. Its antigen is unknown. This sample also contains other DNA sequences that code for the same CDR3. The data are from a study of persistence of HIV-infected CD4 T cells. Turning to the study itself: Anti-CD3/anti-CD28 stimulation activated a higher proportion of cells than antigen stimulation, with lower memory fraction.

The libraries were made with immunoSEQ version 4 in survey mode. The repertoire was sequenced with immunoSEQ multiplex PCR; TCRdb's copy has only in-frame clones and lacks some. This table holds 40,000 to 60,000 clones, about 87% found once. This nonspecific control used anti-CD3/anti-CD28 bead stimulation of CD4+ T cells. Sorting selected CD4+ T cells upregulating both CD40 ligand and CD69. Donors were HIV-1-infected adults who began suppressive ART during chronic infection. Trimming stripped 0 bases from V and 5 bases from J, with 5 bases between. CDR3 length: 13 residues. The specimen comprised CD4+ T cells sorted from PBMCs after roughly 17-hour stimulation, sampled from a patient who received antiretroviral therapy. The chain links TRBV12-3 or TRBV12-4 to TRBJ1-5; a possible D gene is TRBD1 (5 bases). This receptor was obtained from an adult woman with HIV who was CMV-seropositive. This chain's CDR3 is CASSLAGDQPQHF. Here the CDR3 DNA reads TGTGCCAGCAGTTTAGCGGGGGATCAGCCCCAGCATTTT.